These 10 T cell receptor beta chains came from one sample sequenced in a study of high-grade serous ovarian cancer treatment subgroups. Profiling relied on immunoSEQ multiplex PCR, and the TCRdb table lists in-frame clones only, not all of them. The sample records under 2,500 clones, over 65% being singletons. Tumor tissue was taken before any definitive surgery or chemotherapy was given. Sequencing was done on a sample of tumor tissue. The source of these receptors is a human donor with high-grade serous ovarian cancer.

The CDR3 bases are TGTGCCAGCAGCCGGGGACAGTCCTACACTGAAGCTTTCTTT. It specifies CASSRGQSYTEAFF. This chain connects TRBV7-9 to TRBJ1-1, with 7 positions matching TRBD1. The CDR3 sequence is 14 residues long. V lost 5 bases, J lost 3 bases, and 6 bases stayed unmatched. CDR1 SEHNR and CDR2 FQNEAQ come from the germline V gene (reference sequence).

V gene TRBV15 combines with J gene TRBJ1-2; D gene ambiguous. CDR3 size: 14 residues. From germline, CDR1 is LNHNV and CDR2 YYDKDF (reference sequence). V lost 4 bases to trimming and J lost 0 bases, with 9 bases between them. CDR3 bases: TGTGCCACCAGCACCCCCGTTTCTAACTATGGCTACACCTTC. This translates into CATSTPVSNYGYTF. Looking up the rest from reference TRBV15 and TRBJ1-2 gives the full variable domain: DAMVIQNPRYQVTQFGKPVTLSCSQTLNHNVMYWYQQKSSQAPKLLFHYYDKDFNNEADTPDNFQSRRPNTSFCFLDIRSPGLGDTAMYLCATSTPVSNYGYTFGSGTRLTVV.

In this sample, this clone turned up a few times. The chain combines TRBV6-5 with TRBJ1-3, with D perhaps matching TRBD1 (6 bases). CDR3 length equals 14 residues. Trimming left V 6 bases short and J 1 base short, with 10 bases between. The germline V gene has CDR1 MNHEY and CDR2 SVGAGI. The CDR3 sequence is CASRQGLSGNTIYF. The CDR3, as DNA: TGTGCCAGCAGACAGGGCTTGTCTGGAAACACCATATATTTT.

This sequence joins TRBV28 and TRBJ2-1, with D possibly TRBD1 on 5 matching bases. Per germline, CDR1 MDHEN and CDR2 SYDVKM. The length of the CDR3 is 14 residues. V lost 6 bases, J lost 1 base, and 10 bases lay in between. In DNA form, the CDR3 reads TGTGCCAGCAGCGACACAGGTTCCTACAATGAGCAGTTCTTC. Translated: CASSDTGSYNEQFF.

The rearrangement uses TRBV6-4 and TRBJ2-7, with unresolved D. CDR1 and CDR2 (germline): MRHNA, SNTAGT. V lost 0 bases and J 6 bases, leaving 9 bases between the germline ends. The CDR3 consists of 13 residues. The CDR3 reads CASSDSSRSEQYF. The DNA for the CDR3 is TGTGCCAGCAGTGACTCGAGTCGGTCCGAGCAGTACTTC.

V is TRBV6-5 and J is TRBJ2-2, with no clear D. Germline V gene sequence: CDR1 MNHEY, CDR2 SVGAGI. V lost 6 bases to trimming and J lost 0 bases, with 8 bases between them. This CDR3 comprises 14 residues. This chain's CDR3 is CASRSASNTGELFF. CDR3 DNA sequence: TGTGCCAGCAGATCCGCTTCGAACACCGGGGAGCTGTTTTTT.

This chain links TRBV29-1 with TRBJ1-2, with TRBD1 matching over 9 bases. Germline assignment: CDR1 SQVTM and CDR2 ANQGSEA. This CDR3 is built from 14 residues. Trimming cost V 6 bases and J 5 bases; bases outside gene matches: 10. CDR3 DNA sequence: TGCAGCGTCCAAACAGGGGGCGGCGGGTATGGCTACACCTTC. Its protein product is CSVQTGGGGYGYTF.

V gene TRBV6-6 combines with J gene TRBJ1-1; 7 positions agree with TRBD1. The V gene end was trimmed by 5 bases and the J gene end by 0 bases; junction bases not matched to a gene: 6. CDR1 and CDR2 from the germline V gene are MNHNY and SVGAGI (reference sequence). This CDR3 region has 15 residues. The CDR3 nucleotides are TGTGCCAGCAGTACCTGGGACAGTTTGAACACTGAAGCTTTCTTT. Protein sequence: CASSTWDSLNTEAFF.

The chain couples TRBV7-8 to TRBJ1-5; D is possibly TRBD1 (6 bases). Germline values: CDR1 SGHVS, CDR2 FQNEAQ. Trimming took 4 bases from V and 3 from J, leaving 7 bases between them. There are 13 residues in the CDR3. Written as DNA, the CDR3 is TGTGCCAGCAGCTCAGGGGTCAATCAGCCCCAGCATTTT. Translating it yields CASSSGVNQPQHF.

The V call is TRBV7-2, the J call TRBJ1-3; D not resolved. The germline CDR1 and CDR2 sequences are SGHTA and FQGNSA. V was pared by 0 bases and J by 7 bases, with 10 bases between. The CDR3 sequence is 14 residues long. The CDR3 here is CASSLAFPPNTIYF. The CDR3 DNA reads TGTGCCAGCAGCTTAGCGTTCCCCCCTAACACCATATATTTT.